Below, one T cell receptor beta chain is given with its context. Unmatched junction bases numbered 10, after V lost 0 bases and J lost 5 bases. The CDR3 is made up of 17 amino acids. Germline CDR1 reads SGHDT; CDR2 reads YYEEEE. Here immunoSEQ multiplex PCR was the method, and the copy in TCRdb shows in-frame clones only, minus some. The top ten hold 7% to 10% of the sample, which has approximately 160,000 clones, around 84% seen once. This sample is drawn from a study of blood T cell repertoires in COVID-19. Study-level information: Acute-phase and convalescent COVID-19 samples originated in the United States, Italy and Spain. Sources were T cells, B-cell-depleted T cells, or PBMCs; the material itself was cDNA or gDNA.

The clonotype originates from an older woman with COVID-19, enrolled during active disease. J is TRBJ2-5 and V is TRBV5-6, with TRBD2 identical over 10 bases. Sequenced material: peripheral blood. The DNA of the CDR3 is TGTGCCAGCAGCTTGGAAAGCGGGGGGGCAATCGAGGAGACCCAGTACTTC. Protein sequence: CASSLESGGAIEETQYF.